One and the same sample provided the 18 T cell receptor beta chains below, sequenced in a study of blood T cells in healthy people across ages. A J-beta primer mix and a sample-barcoded 5' primer were used in a second PCR of roughly 6 to 11 cycles. TCRdb reprocessed the 5' RACE reads with MiXCR, giving one entry per CDR3 protein. The sample has around 1.1 million distinct CDR3 sequences; around two fifths are singletons. Sequenced sample: blood. The receptor set was obtained from a man younger than 35 in good health.

This clonotype was recorded many times. V and J are TRBV29-1 and TRBJ1-1; D is ambiguous. V was pared by 3 bases and J by 2 bases, with 10 bases between. This CDR3 contains 13 residues. CDR1 and CDR2 from the germline V gene are SQVTM and ANQGSEA. The CDR3 region is CSVEGRTNTEAFF. The CDR3 nucleotides are TGCAGCGTTGAGGGCAGAACCAACACTGAAGCTTTCTTT.

The rearrangement joins TRBV7-2 to TRBJ2-7; the D gene is possibly TRBD1 (5 bases). The V gene's germline CDR1 is SGHTA and CDR2 FQGNSA. The ends were cut back, 0 bases at V and 2 bases at J, with 8 bases in the middle. The CDR3 contains 14 residues. The CDR3 region has the DNA TGTGCCAGCAGCTTAGCGTCAGGGACCTACGAGCAGTACTTC. Translated, it gives CASSLASGTYEQYF.

This clonotype was detected only a few times. The rearrangement uses TRBV7-8 and TRBJ2-1; D remains ambiguous. Germline CDR1 is SGHVS and CDR2 is FQNEAQ. Between the trimmed V and J ends, which lost 0 bases and 9 bases, there was a span of 12 bases. The CDR3 sequence is 14 residues long. The CDR3 spells CASSLAWKTGEQFF. Written as DNA, the CDR3 is TGTGCCAGCAGCTTAGCATGGAAGACGGGTGAGCAGTTCTTC.

The V and J genes are TRBV29-1 and TRBJ2-7; D may be TRBD1 (5 bases). The CDR3 has 13 residues. V was pared by 6 bases and J by 0 bases, with 12 bases between. CDR1 and CDR2 (germline): SQVTM, ANQGSEA. This CDR3 is CSVSGPHSYEQYF. In nucleotides, the CDR3 is TGCAGCGTGTCAGGGCCCCACTCCTACGAGCAGTACTTC.

Here the CDR3 reads CASYTGANVLTF. DNA of the CDR3: TGTGCCAGTTATACTGGGGCCAACGTCCTGACTTTC. The chain has TRBV6-2 or TRBV6-3 and TRBJ2-6; D is ambiguous. There are 12 residues in the CDR3. Trimming pared 9 bases from V and 2 bases from J, leaving 5 bases between. CDR1 is MNHEY, CDR2 SVGEGT, per germline.

The chain couples TRBV28 to TRBJ1-2; D ambiguous. The CDR3 contains 12 residues. V gave up 8 bases and J gave up 6 bases, with 13 bases separating them. The germline V gene encodes CDR1 MDHEN and CDR2 SYDVKM. CDR3 nucleotide sequence: TGTGCCAGCGGCGGTGGGGAGGATGGCTACACCTTC. It specifies CASGGGEDGYTF.

This clonotype was seen only once. CDR3 sequence: CSATPGAGVLGNYEQYF. For the CDR3, the DNA is TGCAGTGCTACACCCGGGGCAGGGGTCCTAGGAAACTACGAGCAGTACTTC. The V and J genes are TRBV20-1 and TRBJ2-7; tentative D call: TRBD1 (6 bases). CDR1 and CDR2 from the germline V gene are DFQATT and SNEGSKA (reference sequence). The ends were cut back, 4 bases at V and 3 bases at J, with 25 bases in the middle. CDR3 length equals 17 residues.

To note about this clonotype: An end of the junction does not agree with germline; a read error may underlie this. V usage is TRBV7-2 and J usage is TRBJ2-1, with no clear D. Per the germline V gene, CDR1 is SGHTA and CDR2 is FQGNSA. The CDR3 is 15 amino acids. Here the CDR3 reads CVSSLKTRQADEQFF. The CDR3 DNA sequence: TGTGTCAGCAGCTTAAAAACCCGGCAGGCTGATGAGCAGTTCTTC.

Written as DNA, the CDR3 is TGTGCCAGCAGCAGGCTAGAACCGGGACTAGCGGGGGGGCCGACAGATACGCAGTATTTT. Translating it yields CASSRLEPGLAGGPTDTQYF. The rearrangement uses TRBV21-1 and TRBJ2-3; the table's TRBD2 call for D was not verified on the DNA. TRBV21-1 is a documented pseudogene. The CDR3 has 20 amino acids.

This clonotype appeared a few times. The chain links TRBV12-3 or TRBV12-4 to TRBJ2-5; D perhaps matches TRBD2 (6 bases). The germline V and J ends were trimmed by 8 bases and 7 bases, with 11 bases remaining between them. There are 11 residues in the CDR3. Here the CDR3 DNA reads TGTGCCAGCTCGACTAGGGGGACCCAGTACTTC. Translating gives CASSTRGTQYF.

The rearrangement joins TRBV28 to TRBJ1-5, with D unresolved. The CDR3 has 13 amino acids. The germline V gene has CDR1 MDHEN and CDR2 SYDVKM. Trimming left V 6 bases short and J 6 bases short, with 12 bases between. For the CDR3, the DNA is TGTGCCAGCAGGAAAGGTATGACTCAGCCCCAGCATTTT. Amino acids: CASRKGMTQPQHF.

The J gene is TRBJ1-4, the V gene TRBV6-6; D is perhaps TRBD1 (5 bases). Looked up from germline, CDR1 is MNHNY and CDR2 is SVGAGI (reference sequence). The length of the CDR3 is 15 residues. V was pared by 7 bases and J by 7 bases, with 19 bases between. The CDR3 sequence is CASTERGYDGEKLFF. CDR3 in DNA: TGTGCCAGCACCGAACGGGGCTACGACGGTGAAAAACTGTTTTTT.

J is TRBJ2-5 and V is TRBV2, with 10 bases lining up with TRBD1. The CDR3 is 15 amino acids. With V trimmed by 1 base and J by 4 bases, 3 bases remained unmatched. Germline V gene lookup returns CDR1 SNHLY and CDR2 FYNNEI. The DNA of the CDR3 is TGTGCCAGCAGTGAAGATAGGACAGGGGGAGAGACCCAGTACTTC. Protein: CASSEDRTGGETQYF.

This clonotype was seen only a few times. The V call is TRBV4-3, the J call TRBJ1-2, with 7 bases aligning to TRBD1. The V segment lost 4 bases and the J segment 2 bases; nucleotides outside the gene matches: 10. The germline gives CDR1 LGHNA, CDR2 YSLEER. CDR3 length equals 16 residues. CDR3 in DNA: TGCGCCAGCAGCCGGGCAAAGAGGGACAGCAACTATGGCTACACCTTC. Translated: CASSRAKRDSNYGYTF.

This chain joins TRBV4-2 and TRBJ2-3, with 8 bases aligning to TRBD2. The length of the CDR3 is 15 residues. The germline CDR1 and CDR2 sequences are LGHNA and YNFKEQ. Losses at the gene ends were 7 bases for V and 3 bases for J; bases not matched to a gene: 9. This CDR3 reads CASTRRGERTDTQYF. CDR3 nucleotide sequence: TGTGCCAGCACCAGGCGGGGGGAGAGAACAGATACGCAGTATTTT.

This sequence joins TRBV20-1 and TRBJ2-1; TRBD2 aligns across 10 bases. The V and J ends lost 2 bases and 1 base, in that order; junction bases with no gene match: 2. Germline V gives CDR1 DFQATT, CDR2 SNEGSKA (reference sequence). CDR3 size: 15 residues. The CDR3 DNA reads as TGCAGTGCTAGACTAGCGGGGGATTCCTACAATGAGCAGTTCTTC. Residues: CSARLAGDSYNEQFF.

This chain links TRBV25-1 with TRBJ2-3; no clear D gene. V was trimmed by 5 bases and J by 2 bases, leaving 17 bases between them. This CDR3 contains 16 residues. Germline-derived CDR1 and CDR2 are MGHDK and SYGVNS. The CDR3 loop reads CASSQNTVTPTDTQYF. DNA of the CDR3: TGTGCCAGCAGTCAAAACACTGTAACACCCACAGATACGCAGTATTTT.

The rearrangement uses TRBV27 and TRBJ2-3; D possibly corresponds to TRBD1 (5 bases). From germline, CDR1 is MNHEY and CDR2 SMNVEV (reference sequence). Trimming pared 7 bases from V and 4 bases from J, leaving 15 bases between. CDR3 length: 14 residues. The CDR3 DNA is TGTGCCAGCACAAGAGACAGAAACGCAGATACGCAGTATTTT. This translates into CASTRDRNADTQYF.